This TCR beta chain was recorded in a study of monozygotic twins with cystic fibrosis. Germline CDR1 SGHAT, CDR2 FQNNGV. The CDR3 spans 13 residues. The V end lost 1 base, the J end lost 8 bases, and 9 bases lay between the germline ends. Here immunoSEQ multiplex PCR was the method, and the copy in TCRdb shows in-frame clones only, minus some. Of fewer than 20,000 clones in the sample, less than 95% are singletons; the top ten hold roughly 1.6%. The sequenced sample was blood. The rearrangement uses TRBV11-2 and TRBJ2-1; possible D gene TRBD2, 7 bases. The sequence came from a girl aged 2 to 9 with cystic fibrosis. CDR3 in amino acids: CASSLGGGDEQFF. The CDR3 coding sequence is TGTGCCAGCAGCTTAGGAGGGGGGGATGAGCAGTTCTTC. Full variable domain (missing parts from reference TRBV11-2 and TRBJ2-1): EAGVAQSPRYKIIEKRQSVAFWCNPISGHATLYWYQQILGQGPKLLIQFQNNGVVDDSQLPKDRFSAERLKGVDSTLKIQPAKLEDSAVYLCASSLGGGDEQFFGPGTRLTVL.